This entry concerns a single T cell receptor (beta chain). This entry comes from a study of blood T cell repertoires in COVID-19. The method was immunoSEQ multiplex PCR; TCRdb's version includes in-frame clones alone and lacks a portion of them. Of some 310,000 clones detected, 89% appear once; the ten largest clones hold roughly a tenth. This clonotype was obtained from a woman aged 25 to 39 who had recovered from COVID-19. The material sequenced was PBMCs or T cells enriched from blood (not recorded which).

CDR3 bases: TGTGCCAGCAGTTACAGCGGGATGAACAATGAGCAGTTCTTC. It is translated as CASSYSGMNNEQFF. The chain joins TRBV27 to TRBJ2-1, with 7 bases aligning to TRBD2. The CDR3 covers 14 residues. Germline assignment: CDR1 MNHEY and CDR2 SMNVEV (reference sequence). J gave up 5 bases and V 4 bases, and 5 bases lay outside the gene matches.